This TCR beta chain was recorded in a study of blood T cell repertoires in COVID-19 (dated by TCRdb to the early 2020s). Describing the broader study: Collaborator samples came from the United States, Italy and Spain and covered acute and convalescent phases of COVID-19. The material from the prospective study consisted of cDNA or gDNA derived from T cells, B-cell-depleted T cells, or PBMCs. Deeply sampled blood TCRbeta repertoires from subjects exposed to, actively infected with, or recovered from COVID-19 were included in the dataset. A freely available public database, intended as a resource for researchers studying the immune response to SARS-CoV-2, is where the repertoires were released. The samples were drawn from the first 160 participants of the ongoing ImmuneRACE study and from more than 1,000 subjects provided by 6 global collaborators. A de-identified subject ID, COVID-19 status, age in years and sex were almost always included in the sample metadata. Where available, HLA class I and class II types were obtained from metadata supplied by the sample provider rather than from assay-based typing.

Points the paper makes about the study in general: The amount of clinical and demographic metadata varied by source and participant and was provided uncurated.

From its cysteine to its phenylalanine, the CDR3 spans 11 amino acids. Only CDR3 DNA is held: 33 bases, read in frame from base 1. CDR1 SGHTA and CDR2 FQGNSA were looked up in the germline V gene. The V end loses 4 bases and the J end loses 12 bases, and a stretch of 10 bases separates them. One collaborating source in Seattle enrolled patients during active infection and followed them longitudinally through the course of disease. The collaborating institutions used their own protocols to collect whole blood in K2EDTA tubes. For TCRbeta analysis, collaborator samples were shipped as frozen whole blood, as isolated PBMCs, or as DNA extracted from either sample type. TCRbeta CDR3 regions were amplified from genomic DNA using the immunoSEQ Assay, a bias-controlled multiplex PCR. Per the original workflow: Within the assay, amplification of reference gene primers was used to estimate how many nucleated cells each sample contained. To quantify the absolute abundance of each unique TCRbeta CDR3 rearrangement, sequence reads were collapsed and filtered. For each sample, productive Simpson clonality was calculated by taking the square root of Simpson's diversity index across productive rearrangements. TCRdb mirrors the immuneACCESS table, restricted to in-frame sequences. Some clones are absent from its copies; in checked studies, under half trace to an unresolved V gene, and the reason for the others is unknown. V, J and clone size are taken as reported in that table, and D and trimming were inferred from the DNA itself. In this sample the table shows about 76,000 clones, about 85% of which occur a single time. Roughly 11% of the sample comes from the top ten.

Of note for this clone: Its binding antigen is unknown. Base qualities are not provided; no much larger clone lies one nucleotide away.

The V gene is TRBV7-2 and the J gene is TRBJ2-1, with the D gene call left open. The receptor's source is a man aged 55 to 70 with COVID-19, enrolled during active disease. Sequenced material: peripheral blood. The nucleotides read TGTGCCAGCAGCTCCACCCAACTGCAGTTCTTC. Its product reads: CASSSTQLQFF. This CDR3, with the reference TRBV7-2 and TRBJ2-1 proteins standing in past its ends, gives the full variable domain GAGVSQSPSNKVTEKGKDVELRCDPISGHTALYWYRQSLGQGLEFLIYFQGNSAPDKSGLPSDRFSAERTGGSVSTLTIQRTQQEDSAVYLCASSSTQLQFFGPGTRLTVL.